The clone carrying this T cell receptor (beta chain) has only one observation. Compared with germline, one end of the junction differs, possibly owing to a read error. The blood RNA (from unsorted whole blood) was obtained, and germline DNA was also extracted. This sample was included in a study of tumor-infiltrating lymphocytes in primary liver carcinoma. Study-wide background: Tumors, staged T1-T3 N0M0, spanned roughly 4 to 11 cm. Sample counts of productive TCRbeta reads spanned roughly 3.65 to 8 million; these counts were similar across tissue types.

Per the germline V gene, CDR1 is SGHNT and CDR2 is YENEEA. CDR3 length: 17 residues. Starting from roughly 0.5 ug of total RNA, TCR beta cDNA was produced with a primer in the constant region. Three nested multiplex PCR rounds, a slightly modified ARM-PCR method, built the TCR beta libraries. TRBV1-TRBV30 forward primers paired with a C-beta reverse primer were used in the first two PCR rounds, which ran roughly 9 cycles each. MiXCR, run by TCRdb on the multiplex PCR reads, gives a single entry per CDR3 protein. The table has about 320,000 distinct CDR3 sequences, roughly 60% seen once. The sample consisted of peripheral blood. The receptor was derived from a man in his forties with primary liver carcinoma and hepatitis B virus infection. This chain joins TRBV11-3 and TRBJ2-7; 9 nucleotides line up with TRBD1. CDR3 sequence: CASRLGIRDRACYEQYF. In DNA, the CDR3 is TGTGCCAGCAGATTAGGGATCCGGGACAGGGCTTGCTACGAGCAGTACTTC.